This T cell receptor (beta chain) was sequenced in a study of blood T cell repertoires in COVID-19. Study background: COVID-19 samples, acute and convalescent, were from the United States, Italy and Spain.

Study processing details: Nucleated cell number was recorded as an estimate derived from reference gene primer amplification. Libraries were prepared by immunoSEQ multiplex PCR; TCRdb keeps only in-frame clonotypes and omits some of them. The V and J calls and clone size were taken over from that table, and D and trimming were inferred from the DNA. The data contain about 200,000 clones, approximately 84% of them singletons. V lost 8 bases to trimming and J lost 6 bases, with 14 bases between them. From germline, CDR1 is LGHDT and CDR2 YNNKEL (reference sequence). CDR3 size: 14 residues. The sequence was obtained from a man of 80 years or more with acute or convalescent COVID-19. Source material: peripheral blood. This chain joins TRBV3-1 (or the pseudogene TRBV3-2) and TRBJ1-6; TRBD1 might be the D (6 bases). DNA of the CDR3: TGTGCCAGCCGGGAGGGGGGATCTAATTCACCCCTCCACTTT. It encodes CASREGGSNSPLHF.